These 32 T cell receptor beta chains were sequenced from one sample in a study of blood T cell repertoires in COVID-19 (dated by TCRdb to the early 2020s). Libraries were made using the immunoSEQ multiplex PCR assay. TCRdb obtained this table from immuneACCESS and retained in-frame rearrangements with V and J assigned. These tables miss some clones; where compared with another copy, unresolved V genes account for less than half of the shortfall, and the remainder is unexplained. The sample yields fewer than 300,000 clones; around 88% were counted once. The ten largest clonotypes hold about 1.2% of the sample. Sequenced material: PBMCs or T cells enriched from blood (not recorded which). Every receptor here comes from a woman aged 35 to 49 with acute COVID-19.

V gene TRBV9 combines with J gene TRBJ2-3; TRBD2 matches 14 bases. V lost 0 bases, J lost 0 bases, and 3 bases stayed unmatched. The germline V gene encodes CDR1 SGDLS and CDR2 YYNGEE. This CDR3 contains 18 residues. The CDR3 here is CASSVGTSGRISTDTQYF. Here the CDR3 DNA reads TGTGCCAGCAGCGTAGGGACTAGCGGGAGGATAAGCACAGATACGCAGTATTTT.

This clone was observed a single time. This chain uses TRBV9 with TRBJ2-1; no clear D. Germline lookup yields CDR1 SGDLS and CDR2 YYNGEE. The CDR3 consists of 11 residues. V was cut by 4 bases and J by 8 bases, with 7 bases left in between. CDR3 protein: CASSPLDEQFF. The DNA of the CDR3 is TGTGCCAGCAGCCCCCTAGATGAGCAGTTCTTC.

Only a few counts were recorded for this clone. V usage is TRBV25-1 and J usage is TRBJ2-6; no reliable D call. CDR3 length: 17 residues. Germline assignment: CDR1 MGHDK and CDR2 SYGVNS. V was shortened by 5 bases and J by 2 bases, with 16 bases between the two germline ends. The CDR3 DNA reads TGTGCCAGCAGTTCCAGCAGAGCGAACGCTGGGGCCAACGTCCTGACTTTC. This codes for CASSSSRANAGANVLTF.

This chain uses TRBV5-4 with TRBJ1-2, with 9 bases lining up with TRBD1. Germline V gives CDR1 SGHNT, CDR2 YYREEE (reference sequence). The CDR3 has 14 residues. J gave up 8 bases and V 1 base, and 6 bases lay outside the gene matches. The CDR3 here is CASSLPGQGRGYTF. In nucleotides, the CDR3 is TGTGCCAGCAGCTTGCCGGGACAGGGACGCGGCTACACCTTC.

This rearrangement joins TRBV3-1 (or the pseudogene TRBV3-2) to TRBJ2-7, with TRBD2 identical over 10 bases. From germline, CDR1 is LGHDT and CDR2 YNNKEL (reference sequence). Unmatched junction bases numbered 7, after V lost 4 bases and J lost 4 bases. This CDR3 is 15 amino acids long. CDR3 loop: CASSPLSGRGYEQYF. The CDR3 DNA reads TGTGCCAGCAGCCCCCTCAGCGGGAGGGGGTACGAGCAGTACTTC.

The DNA of the CDR3 is TGTGCCAGCAGTTACGGCGTCTGGATCGGGCCGGGAAGCTCCTACGAGCAGTACGTC. This gives the protein CASSYGVWIGPGSSYEQYV. V and J are TRBV6-2 or TRBV6-3 and TRBJ2-7, with a weak D call TRBD2 (5 bases). The CDR3 sequence is 19 residues long. Germline CDR1 reads MNHEY; CDR2 reads SVGEGT. V gave up 2 bases and J gave up 0 bases, with 23 bases separating them.

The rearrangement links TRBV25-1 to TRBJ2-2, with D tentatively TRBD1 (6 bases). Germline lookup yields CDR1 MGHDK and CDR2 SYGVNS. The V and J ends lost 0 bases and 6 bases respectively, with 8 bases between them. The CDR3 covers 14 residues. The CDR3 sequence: CASSEYEGAGELFF. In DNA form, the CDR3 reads TGTGCCAGCAGTGAATACGAGGGGGCCGGGGAGCTGTTTTTT. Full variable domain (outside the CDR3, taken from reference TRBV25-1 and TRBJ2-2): EADIYQTPRYLVIGTGKKITLECSQTMGHDKMYWYQQDPGMELHLIHYSYGVNSTEKGDLSSESTVSRIRTEHFPLTLESARPSHTSQYLCASSEYEGAGELFFGEGSRLTVL.

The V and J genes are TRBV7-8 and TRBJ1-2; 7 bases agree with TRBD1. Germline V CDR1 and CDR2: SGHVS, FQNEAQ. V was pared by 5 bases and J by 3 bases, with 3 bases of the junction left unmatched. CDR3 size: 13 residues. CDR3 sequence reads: CASSQDRDYGYTF. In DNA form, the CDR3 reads TGTGCCAGCAGCCAAGACAGGGACTATGGCTACACCTTC.

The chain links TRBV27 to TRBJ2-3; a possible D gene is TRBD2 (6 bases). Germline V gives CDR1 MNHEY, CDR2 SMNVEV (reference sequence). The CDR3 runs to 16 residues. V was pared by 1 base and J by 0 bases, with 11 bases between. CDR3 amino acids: CASSLFGTSSTDTQYF. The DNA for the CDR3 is TGTGCCAGCAGTTTATTCGGGACTTCTAGCACAGATACGCAGTATTTT.

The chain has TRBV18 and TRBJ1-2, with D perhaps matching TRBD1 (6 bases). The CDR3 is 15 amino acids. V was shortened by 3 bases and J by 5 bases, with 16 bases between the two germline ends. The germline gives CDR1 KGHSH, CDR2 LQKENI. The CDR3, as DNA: TGTGCCAGCTCACCGGAGGGGGGGTCGACTTATGGCTACACCTTC. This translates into CASSPEGGSTYGYTF.

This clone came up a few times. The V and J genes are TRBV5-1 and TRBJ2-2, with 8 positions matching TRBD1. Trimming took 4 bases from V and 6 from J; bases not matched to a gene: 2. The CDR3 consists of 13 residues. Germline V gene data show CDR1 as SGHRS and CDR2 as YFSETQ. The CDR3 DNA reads TGCGCCAGCAGCATCAGGGGGCCCGGGGAGCTGTTTTTT. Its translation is CASSIRGPGELFF.

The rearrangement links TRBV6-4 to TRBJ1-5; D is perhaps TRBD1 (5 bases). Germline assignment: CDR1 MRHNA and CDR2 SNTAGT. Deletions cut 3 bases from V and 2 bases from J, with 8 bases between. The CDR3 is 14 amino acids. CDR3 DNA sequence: TGTGCCAGCAGTGAGCAGGGCGGCAATCAGCCCCAGCATTTT. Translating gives CASSEQGGNQPQHF.

The CDR3 sequence: CASSADYGYTF. CDR3 DNA: TGTGCCAGCAGTGCGGACTATGGCTACACCTTC. V usage is TRBV12-3 or TRBV12-4 and J usage is TRBJ1-2, with no clear D. The CDR3 covers 11 residues. The V end lost 5 bases, the J end lost 3 bases, and 4 bases lay between the germline ends.

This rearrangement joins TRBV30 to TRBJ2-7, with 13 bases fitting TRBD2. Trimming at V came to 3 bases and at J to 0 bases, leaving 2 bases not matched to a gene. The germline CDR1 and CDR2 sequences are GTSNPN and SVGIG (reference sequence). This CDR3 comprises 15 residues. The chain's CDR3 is CAWRGLAGASYEQYF. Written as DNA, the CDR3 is TGTGCCTGGAGAGGACTAGCGGGGGCCTCCTACGAGCAGTACTTC.

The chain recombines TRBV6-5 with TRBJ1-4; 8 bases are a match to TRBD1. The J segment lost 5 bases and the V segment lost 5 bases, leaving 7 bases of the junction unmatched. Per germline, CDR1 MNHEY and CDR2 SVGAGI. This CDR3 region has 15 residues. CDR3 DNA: TGTGCCAGCAGTCGCCCTAGGACAGGGAATGAAAAACTGTTTTTT. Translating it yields CASSRPRTGNEKLFF.

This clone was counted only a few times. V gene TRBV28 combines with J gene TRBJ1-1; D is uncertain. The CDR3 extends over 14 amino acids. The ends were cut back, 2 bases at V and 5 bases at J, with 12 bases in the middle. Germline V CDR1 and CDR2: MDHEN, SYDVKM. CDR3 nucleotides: TGTGCCAGCAGTTTAATTCCCCCCGGGACTGAAGCTTTCTTT. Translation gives CASSLIPPGTEAFF.

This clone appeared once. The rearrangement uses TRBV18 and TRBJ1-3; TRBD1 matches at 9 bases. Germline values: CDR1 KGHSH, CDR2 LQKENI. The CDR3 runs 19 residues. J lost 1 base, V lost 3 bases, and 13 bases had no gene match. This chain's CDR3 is CASSPIHTTGGDSGNTIYF. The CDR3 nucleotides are TGTGCCAGCTCACCTATCCACACGACAGGGGGAGATTCTGGAAACACCATATATTTT.

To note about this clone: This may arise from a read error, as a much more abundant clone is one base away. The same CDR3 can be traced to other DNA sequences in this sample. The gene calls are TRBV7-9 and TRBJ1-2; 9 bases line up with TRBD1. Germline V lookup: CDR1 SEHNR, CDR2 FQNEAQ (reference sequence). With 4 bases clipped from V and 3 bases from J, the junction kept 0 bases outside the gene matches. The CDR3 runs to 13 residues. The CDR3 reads CASSWTGDYGYTF. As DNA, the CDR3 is TGTGCCAGCAGCTGGACAGGGGACTATGGCTACACCTTC.

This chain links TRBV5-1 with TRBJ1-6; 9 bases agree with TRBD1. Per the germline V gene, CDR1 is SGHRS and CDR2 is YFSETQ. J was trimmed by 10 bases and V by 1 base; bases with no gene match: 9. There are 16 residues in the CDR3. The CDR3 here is CASSLSSTGGGSPLHF. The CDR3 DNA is TGCGCCAGCAGCTTGTCTTCTACAGGGGGCGGATCACCCCTCCACTTT.

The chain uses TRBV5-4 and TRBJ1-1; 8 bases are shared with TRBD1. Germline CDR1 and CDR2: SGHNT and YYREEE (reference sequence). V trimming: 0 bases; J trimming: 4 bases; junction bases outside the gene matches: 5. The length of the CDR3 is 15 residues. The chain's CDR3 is CASSLVRGQATEAFF. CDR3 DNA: TGTGCCAGCAGCTTGGTTAGGGGACAGGCCACTGAAGCTTTCTTT. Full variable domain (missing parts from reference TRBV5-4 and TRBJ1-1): ETGVTQSPTHLIKTRGQQVTLRCSSQSGHNTVSWYQQALGQGPQFIFQYYREEENGRGNFPPRFSGLQFPNYSSELNVNALELDDSALYLCASSLVRGQATEAFFGQGTRLTVV.

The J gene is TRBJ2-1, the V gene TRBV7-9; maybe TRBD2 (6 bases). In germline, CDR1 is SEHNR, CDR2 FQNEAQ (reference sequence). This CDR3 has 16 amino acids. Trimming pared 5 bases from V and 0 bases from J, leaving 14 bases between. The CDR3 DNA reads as TGTGCCAGCAGCGGAAAAGCGGGTAGCTCCTACAATGAGCAGTTCTTC. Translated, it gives CASSGKAGSSYNEQFF.

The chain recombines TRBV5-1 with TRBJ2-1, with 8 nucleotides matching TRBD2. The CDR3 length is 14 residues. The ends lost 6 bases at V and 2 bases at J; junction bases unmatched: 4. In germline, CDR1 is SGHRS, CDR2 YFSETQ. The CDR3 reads CASTLAGTYNEQFF. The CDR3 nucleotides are TGCGCCAGCACTTTAGCGGGGACCTACAATGAGCAGTTCTTC.

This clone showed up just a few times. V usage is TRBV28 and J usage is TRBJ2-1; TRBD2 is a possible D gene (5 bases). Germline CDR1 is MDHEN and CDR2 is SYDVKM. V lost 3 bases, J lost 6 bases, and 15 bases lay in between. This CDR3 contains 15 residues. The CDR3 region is CASSFEELGVNEQFF. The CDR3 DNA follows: TGTGCCAGCAGTTTTGAGGAATTGGGAGTCAATGAGCAGTTCTTC.

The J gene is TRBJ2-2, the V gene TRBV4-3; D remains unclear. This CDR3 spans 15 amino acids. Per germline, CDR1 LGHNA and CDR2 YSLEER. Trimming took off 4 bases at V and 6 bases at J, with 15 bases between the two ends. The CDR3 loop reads CASSPAVNWAGELFF. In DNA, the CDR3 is TGCGCCAGCAGCCCCGCGGTGAACTGGGCCGGGGAGCTGTTTTTT.

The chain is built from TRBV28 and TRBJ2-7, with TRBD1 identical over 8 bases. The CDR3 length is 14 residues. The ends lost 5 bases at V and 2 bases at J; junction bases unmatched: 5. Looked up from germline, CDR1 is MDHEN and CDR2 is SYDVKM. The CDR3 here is CASSPGTGPYEQYV. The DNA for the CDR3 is TGTGCCAGCAGTCCCGGGACAGGTCCCTACGAGCAGTACGTC.

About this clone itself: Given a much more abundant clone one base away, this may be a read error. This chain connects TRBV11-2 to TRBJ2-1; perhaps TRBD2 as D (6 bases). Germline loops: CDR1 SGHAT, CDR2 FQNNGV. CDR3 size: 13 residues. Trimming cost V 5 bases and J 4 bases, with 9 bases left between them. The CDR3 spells CASSPDYYNEQFF. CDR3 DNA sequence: TGTGCCAGCAGCCCGGACTATTACAATGAGCAGTTCTTC.

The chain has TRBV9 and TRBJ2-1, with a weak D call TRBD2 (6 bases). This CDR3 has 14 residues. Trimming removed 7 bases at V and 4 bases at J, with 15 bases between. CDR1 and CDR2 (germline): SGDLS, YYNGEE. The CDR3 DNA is TGTGCCAGCGGTGGGGCGGGGCTTTACAATGAGCAGTTCTTC. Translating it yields CASGGAGLYNEQFF.

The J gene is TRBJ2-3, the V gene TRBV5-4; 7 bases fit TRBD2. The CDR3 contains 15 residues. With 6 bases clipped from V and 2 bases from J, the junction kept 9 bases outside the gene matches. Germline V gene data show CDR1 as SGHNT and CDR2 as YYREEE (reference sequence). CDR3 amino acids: CASMGRESTTDTQYF. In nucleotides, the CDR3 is TGTGCCAGCATGGGGCGGGAGTCCACCACAGATACGCAGTATTTT.

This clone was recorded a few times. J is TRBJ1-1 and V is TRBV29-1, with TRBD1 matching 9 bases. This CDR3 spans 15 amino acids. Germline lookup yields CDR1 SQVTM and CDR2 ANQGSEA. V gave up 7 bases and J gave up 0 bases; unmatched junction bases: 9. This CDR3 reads CSGTGGWGMNTEAFF. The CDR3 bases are TGCAGCGGTACAGGGGGCTGGGGGATGAACACTGAAGCTTTCTTT.

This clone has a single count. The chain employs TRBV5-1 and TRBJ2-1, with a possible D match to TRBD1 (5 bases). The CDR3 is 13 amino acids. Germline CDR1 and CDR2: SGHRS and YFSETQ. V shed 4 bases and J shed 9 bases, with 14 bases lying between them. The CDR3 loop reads CASSTRQSSEQFF. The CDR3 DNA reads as TGCGCCAGCAGCACGCGACAGTCCAGTGAGCAGTTCTTC.

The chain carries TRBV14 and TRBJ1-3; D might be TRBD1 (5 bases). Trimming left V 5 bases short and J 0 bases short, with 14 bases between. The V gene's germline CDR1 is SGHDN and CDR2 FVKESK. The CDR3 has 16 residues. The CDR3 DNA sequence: TGTGCCAGCAGCTTCAAGGGACTGAGCTCTGGAAACACCATATATTTT. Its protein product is CASSFKGLSSGNTIYF.

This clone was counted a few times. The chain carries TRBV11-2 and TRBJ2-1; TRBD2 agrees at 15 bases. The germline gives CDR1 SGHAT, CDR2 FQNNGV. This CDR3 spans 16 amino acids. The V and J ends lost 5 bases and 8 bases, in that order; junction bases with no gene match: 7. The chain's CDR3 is CASSTSGTSGRHEQFF. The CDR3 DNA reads TGTGCCAGCAGCACCTCCGGGACTAGCGGGAGGCATGAGCAGTTCTTC.